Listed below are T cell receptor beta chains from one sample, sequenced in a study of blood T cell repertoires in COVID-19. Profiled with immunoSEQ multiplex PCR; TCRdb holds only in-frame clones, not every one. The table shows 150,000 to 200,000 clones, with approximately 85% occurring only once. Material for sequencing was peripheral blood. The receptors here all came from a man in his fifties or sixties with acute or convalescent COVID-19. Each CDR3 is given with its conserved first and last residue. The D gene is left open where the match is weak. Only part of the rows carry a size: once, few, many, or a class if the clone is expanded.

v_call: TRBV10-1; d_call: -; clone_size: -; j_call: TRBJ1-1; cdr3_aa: CASTTAGVGGAEAFF; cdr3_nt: TGCGCCAGCACCACGGCGGGCGTGGGGGGAGCTGAAGCTTTCTTT
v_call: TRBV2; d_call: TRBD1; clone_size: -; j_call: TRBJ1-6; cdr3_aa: CASSEPRQGLGSPLHF; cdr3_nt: TGTGCCAGCAGCGAACCGCGACAGGGGTTAGGGTCACCCCTCCACTTT
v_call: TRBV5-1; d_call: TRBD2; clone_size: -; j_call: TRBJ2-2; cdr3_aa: CASSLLAGGNTGELFF; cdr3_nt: TGCGCCAGCAGCTTGTTGGCGGGAGGGAACACCGGGGAGCTGTTTTTT
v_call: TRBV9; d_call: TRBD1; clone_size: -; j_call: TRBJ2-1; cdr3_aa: CASSGQGATSSYNEQFF; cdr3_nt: TGTGCCAGCAGCGGCCAGGGGGCCACGAGCTCCTACAATGAGCAGTTCTTC
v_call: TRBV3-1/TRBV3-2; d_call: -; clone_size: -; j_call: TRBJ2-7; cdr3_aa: CASSLPRWQTGYEQYF; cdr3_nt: TGTGCCAGCAGCCTCCCCCGATGGCAGACTGGCTACGAGCAGTACTTC
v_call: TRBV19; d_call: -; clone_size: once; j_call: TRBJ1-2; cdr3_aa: CASSIDGQALYGYTF; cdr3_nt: TGTGCCAGTAGTATAGACGGCCAGGCGCTCTATGGCTACACCTTC
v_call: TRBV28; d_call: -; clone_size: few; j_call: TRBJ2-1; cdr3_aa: CASSFVLDDNEQFF; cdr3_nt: TGTGCCAGCAGTTTCGTCCTAGACGACAATGAGCAGTTCTTC
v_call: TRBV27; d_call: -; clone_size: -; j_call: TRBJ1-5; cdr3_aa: CASSLGGSNQPQHF; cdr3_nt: TGTGCCAGCAGTCTGGGGGGTAGCAATCAGCCCCAGCATTTT
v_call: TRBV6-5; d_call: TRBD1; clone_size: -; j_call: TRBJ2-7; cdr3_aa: CASNRDRATTYEQYF; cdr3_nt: TGTGCCAGCAACCGGGACAGGGCTACCACCTACGAGCAGTACTTC
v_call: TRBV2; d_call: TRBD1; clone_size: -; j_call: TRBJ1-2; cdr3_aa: CASSRTGVDYGYTF; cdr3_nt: TGTGCCAGCAGTCGGACAGGAGTGGACTATGGCTACACCTTC
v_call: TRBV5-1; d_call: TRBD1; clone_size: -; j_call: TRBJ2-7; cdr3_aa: CASSPLDREYEQYF; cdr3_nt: TGCGCCAGCAGCCCCCTGGACAGGGAATACGAGCAGTACTTC
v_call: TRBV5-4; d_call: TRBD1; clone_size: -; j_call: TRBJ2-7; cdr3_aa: CASSLATGQDLYEQYF; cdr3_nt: TGTGCCAGCAGCTTGGCCACGGGACAGGACCTCTACGAGCAGTACTTC
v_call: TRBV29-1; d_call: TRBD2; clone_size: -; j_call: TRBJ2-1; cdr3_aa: CSVEAVAGDYNEQFF; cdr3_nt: TGCAGCGTGGAAGCGGTAGCGGGAGACTACAATGAGCAGTTCTTC
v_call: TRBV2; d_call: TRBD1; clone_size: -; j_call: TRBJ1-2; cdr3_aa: CASSLEGQNYGYTF; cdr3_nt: TGTGCCAGCAGTTTAGAGGGACAGAACTATGGCTACACCTTC
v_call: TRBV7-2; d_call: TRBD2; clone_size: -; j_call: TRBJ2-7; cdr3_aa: CASRSGTSGRFYEQYF; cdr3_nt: TGTGCCAGCAGAAGTGGGACTAGCGGGAGGTTCTACGAGCAGTACTTC
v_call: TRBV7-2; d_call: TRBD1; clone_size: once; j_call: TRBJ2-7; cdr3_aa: CASSLAALDRGPYEQYF; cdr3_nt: TGTGCCAGCAGCTTAGCCGCCCTTGACAGGGGACCCTACGAGCAGTACTTC
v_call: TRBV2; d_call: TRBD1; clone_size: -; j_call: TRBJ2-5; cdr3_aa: CASIGAGQGIATQYF; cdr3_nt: TGTGCCAGCATTGGAGCGGGACAGGGCATCGCGACCCAGTACTTC
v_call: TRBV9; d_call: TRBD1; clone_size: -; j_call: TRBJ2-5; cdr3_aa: CASSVDRGHRETQYF; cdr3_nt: TGTGCCAGCAGCGTGGACAGGGGGCATCGGGAGACCCAGTACTTC
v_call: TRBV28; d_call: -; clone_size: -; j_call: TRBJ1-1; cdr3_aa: CASSLQGSEAFF; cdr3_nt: TGTGCCAGCAGTTTGCAGGGGTCTGAAGCTTTCTTT
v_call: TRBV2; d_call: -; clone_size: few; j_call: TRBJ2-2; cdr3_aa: CASSRSAAGLTGELFF; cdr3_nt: TGTGCCAGCAGTAGGTCTGCAGCGGGTCTCACCGGGGAGCTGTTTTTT
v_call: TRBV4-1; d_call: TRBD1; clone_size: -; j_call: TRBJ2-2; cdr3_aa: CASSPGQGRYTGELFF; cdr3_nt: TGCGCCAGCAGCCCAGGACAGGGGCGGTACACCGGGGAGCTGTTTTTT
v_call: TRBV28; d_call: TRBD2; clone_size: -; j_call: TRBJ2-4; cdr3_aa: CASRTGGLAKNIQYF; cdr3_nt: TGTGCCAGTAGGACGGGAGGATTAGCCAAAAACATTCAGTACTTC
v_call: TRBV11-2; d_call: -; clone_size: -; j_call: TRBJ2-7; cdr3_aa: CASKKGEMGEQYF; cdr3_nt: TGTGCCAGCAAAAAGGGGGAGATGGGGGAGCAGTACTTC
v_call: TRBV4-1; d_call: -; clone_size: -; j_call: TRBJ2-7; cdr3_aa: CASSQAPGALEEQYF; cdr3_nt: TGCGCCAGCAGCCAAGCCCCGGGAGCCCTTGAGGAGCAGTACTTC
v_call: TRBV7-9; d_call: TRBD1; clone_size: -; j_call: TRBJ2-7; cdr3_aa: CASSQTGYEQYF; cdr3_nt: TGTGCCAGCAGCCAGACAGGGTACGAGCAGTACTTC
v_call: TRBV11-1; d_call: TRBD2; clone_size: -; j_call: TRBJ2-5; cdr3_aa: CASSWTSGQETQYF; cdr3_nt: TGTGCCAGCAGCTGGACTAGCGGGCAAGAGACCCAGTACTTC
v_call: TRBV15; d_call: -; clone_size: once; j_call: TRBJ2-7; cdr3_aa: CAIAGPGDEQYF; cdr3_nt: TGTGCCATCGCGGGGCCGGGGGACGAGCAGTACTTC
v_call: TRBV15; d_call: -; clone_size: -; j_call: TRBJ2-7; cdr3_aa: CATSRDRGAGEQYF; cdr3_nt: TGTGCCACCAGCAGAGACCGGGGGGCTGGCGAGCAGTACTTC
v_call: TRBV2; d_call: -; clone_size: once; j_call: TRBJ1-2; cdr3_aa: CASGQTFYGYTF; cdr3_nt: TGTGCCAGCGGACAGACCTTCTATGGCTACACCTTC
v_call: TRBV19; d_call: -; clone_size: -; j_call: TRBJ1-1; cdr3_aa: CASSSTAGVTAFF; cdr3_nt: TGTGCCAGTAGTTCAACGGCGGGGGTTACAGCTTTCTTT
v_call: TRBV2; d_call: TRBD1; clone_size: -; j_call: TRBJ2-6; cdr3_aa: CASRGQGAIGANVLTF; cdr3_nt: TGTGCCTCTCGGGGACAGGGGGCGATTGGGGCCAACGTCCTGACTTTC
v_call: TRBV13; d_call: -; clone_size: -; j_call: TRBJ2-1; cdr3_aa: CASSLGGSRYNEQFF; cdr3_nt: TGTGCCAGCAGCTTAGGCGGGAGTAGGTACAATGAGCAGTTCTTC
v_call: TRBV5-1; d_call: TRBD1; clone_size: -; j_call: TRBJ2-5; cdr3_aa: CASSFGTGRVTQYF; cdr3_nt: TGCGCCAGCAGCTTCGGGACAGGGCGGGTGACCCAGTACTTC
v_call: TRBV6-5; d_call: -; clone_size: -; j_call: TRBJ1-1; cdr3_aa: CASSSQGSGTEAFF; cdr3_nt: TGTGCCAGCAGTTCACAGGGATCGGGCACTGAAGCTTTCTTT
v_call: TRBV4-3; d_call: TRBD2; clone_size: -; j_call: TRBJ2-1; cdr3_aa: CASSQEPAGEGREQFF; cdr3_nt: TGCGCCAGCAGCCAAGAGCCGGCGGGAGAGGGTCGGGAGCAGTTCTTC
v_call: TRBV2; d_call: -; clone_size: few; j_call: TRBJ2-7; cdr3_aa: CASSHRDVDEQYF; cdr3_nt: TGTGCCAGCAGTCACAGGGATGTGGACGAGCAGTACTTC
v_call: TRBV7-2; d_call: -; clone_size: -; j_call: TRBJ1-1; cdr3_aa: CASSIRQPITEAFF; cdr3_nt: TGTGCCAGCAGCATAAGACAGCCGATCACTGAAGCTTTCTTT
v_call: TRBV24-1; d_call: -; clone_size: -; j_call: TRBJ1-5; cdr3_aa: CATSEGLFSNQPQHF; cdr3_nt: TGTGCCACCAGTGAGGGACTGTTTAGCAATCAGCCCCAGCATTTT
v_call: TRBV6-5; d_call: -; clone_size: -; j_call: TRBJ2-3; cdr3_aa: CASSFVSTDTQYF; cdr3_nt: TGTGCCAGCAGTTTCGTATCCACAGATACGCAGTATTTT
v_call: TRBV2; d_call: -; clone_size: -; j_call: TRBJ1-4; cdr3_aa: CASSHDSPSNEKLFF; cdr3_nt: TGTGCCAGCAGCCATGACAGCCCCTCTAATGAAAAACTGTTTTTT
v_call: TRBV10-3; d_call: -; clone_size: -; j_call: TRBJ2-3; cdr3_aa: CAISESGPRKSTDTQYF; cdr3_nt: TGTGCCATCAGTGAGTCGGGCCCCAGGAAGAGCACAGATACGCAGTATTTT
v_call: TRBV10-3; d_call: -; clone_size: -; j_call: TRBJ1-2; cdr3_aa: CAISSGGSYGYTF; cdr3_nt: TGTGCCATCAGCTCGGGTGGGAGCTATGGCTACACCTTC
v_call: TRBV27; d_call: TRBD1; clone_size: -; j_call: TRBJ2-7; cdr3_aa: CARLTQGAKDEQYF; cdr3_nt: TGTGCCAGACTAACACAGGGGGCGAAAGACGAGCAGTACTTC
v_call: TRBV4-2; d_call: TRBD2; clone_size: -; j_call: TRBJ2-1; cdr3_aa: CASSQTTSGRANEQFF; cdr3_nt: TGTGCCAGCAGCCAAACGACTAGCGGGAGGGCGAATGAGCAGTTCTTC
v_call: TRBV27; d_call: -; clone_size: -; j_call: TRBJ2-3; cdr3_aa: CASSWSPGDTQYF; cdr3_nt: TGTGCCAGCAGTTGGAGCCCGGGAGATACGCAGTATTTT
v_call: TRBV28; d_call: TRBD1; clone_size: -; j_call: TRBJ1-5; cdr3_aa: CASSLWETTGDNQPQHF; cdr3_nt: TGTGCCAGCAGTTTATGGGAGACGACAGGGGACAATCAGCCCCAGCATTTT
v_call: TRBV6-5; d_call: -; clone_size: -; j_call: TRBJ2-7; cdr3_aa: CASSRFGTGSYEQYF; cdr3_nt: TGTGCCAGCAGTCGTTTTGGGACTGGTTCCTACGAGCAGTACTTC
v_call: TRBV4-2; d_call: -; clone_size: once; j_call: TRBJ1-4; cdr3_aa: CASSQGGNLEKLFF; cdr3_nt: TGTGCCAGCAGCCAAGGGGGCAACCTGGAAAAACTGTTTTTT
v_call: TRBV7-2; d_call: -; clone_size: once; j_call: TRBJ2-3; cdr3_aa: CASSPEVRGTQYF; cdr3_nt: TGTGCCAGCAGCCCCGAGGTGCGAGGTACGCAGTATTTT
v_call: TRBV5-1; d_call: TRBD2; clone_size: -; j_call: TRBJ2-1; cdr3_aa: CASSGGTSGHNEQFF; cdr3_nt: TGCGCCAGCAGCGGCGGGACTAGCGGTCACAATGAGCAGTTCTTC
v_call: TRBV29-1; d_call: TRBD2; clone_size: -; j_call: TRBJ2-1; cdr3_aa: CSVEWLAGVDEQFF; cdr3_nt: TGCAGCGTTGAATGGCTAGCGGGAGTGGATGAGCAGTTCTTC
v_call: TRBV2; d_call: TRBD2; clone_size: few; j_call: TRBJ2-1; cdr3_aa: CASSAEVAGVGNEQFF; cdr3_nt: TGTGCCAGCAGTGCGGAAGTAGCGGGCGTGGGTAATGAGCAGTTCTTC
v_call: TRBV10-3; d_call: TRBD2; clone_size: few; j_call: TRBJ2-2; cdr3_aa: CAISLAGATGELFF; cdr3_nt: TGTGCCATCAGCTTAGCGGGAGCCACCGGGGAGCTGTTTTTT
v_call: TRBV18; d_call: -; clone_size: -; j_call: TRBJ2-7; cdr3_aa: CASSPPENTYEQYF; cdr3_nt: TGTGCCAGCTCACCACCGGAGAACACCTACGAGCAGTACTTC
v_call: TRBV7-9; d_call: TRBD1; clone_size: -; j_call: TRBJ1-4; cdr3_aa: CASSLDRVGAGEKLFF; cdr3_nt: TGTGCCAGCAGCTTGGACAGGGTAGGCGCTGGGGAAAAACTGTTTTTT
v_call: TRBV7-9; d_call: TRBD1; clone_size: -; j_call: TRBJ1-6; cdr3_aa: CASSLSRDRVASPLHF; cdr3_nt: TGTGCCAGCAGCTTGTCCCGGGACAGGGTTGCATCACCCCTCCACTTT
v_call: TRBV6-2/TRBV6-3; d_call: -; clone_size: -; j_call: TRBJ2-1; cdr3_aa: CASSSAAGEQFF; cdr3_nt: TGTGCCAGCAGTTCAGCCGCGGGTGAGCAGTTCTTC
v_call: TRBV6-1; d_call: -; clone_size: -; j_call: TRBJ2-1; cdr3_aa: CASSDRRGMNEQFF; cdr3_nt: TGTGCCAGCAGTGATAGGCGCGGGATGAATGAGCAGTTCTTC
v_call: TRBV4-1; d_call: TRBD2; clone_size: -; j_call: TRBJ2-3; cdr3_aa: CASSLLPGGSGDTQYF; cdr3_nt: TGCGCCAGCAGCCTTCTCCCGGGGGGTAGCGGGGATACGCAGTATTTT